What follows is one T cell receptor (beta chain) and its context. These data come from a study of blood T cell repertoires in COVID-19. Study background: COVID-19 samples, acute and convalescent, were from the United States, Italy and Spain.

Methods used by the authors: Reference gene primer amplification gave nucleated cell count estimates. Sequenced by immunoSEQ multiplex PCR; TCRdb stores in-frame clones only, minus some. Clone size and the V and J calls come from that table; the DNA yielded D and trimming. Of 150,000 or so clones in the sample, roughly 87% were seen once. Recruits, aged about 18 to 100 years, lived in 24 US areas. A COVID-19 case was met by exposed participants within 2 weeks before study entry. Germline V gene data show CDR1 as MNHEY and CDR2 as SVGAGI. Trimming shortened V by 6 bases and J by 1 base, and 15 bases separated the two germline ends. The CDR3 loop spans 15 amino acids.

The chain carries TRBV6-5 and TRBJ1-1; the D gene is possibly TRBD1 (6 bases). The clonotype originates from a woman in her 40s who had been exposed to COVID-19. Sequenced material: PBMCs or T cells enriched from blood (not recorded which). The CDR3 nucleotides read TGTGCCAGCAGACGAACTCAGGGGAAGAACACTGAAGCTTTCTTT. This translates into CASRRTQGKNTEAFF.